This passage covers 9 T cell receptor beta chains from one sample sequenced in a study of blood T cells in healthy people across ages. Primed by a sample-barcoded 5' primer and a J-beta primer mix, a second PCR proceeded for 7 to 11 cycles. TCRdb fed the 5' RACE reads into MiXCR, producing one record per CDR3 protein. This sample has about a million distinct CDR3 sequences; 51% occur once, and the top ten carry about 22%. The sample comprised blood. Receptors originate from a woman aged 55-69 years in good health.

The CDR3 loop reads CASSSVETSGSYEQFF. CDR3 bases: TGTGCCAGCAGCTCGGTTGAGACTAGCGGGAGCTATGAGCAGTTCTTC. The V gene is TRBV7-2, the J gene TRBJ2-1, with 12 bases identical to TRBD2. CDR1 is SGHTA, CDR2 FQGNSA, per germline. The CDR3 contains 16 residues. Trimming took 4 bases from V and 8 from J; bases not matched to a gene: 9.

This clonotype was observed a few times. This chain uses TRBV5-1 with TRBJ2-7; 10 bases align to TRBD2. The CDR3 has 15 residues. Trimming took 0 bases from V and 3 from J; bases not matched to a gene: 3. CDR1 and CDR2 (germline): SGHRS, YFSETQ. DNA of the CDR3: TGCGCCAGCAGCTTGGCTAGCGGGAGTGGCTACGAGCAGTACTTC. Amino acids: CASSLASGSGYEQYF.

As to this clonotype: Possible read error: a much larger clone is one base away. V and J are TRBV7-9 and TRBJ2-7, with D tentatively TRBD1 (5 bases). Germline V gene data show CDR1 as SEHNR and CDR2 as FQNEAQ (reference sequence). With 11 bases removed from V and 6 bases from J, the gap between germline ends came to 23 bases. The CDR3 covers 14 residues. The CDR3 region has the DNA TGTGCCGGCAATCCCCTGGCAGGGCCGGGCGAGCAGTACTTC. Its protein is CAGNPLAGPGEQYF.

CDR3 DNA: TGTGCCAGCAGCGCAGATAGCGGGACGTTTACCTACGAGCAGTACTTC. Its protein is CASSADSGTFTYEQYF. The V call is TRBV6-1, the J call TRBJ2-7; 8 bases align to TRBD2. Germline V gene lookup returns CDR1 MNHNS and CDR2 SASEGT. J lost 2 bases, V lost 6 bases, and 12 bases had no gene match. This CDR3 comprises 16 residues.

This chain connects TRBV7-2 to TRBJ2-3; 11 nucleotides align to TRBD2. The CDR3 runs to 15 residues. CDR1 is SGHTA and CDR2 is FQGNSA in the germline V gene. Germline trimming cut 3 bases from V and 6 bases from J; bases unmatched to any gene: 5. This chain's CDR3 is CASSLTSGILDTQYF. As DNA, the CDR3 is TGTGCCAGCAGCTTGACTAGCGGGATTCTTGATACGCAGTATTTT.

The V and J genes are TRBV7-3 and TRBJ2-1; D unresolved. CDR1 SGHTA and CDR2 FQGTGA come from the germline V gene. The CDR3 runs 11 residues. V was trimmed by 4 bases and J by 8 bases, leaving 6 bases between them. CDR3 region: CASSSTDEQFF. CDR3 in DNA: TGTGCCAGCAGCTCTACGGATGAGCAGTTCTTC.

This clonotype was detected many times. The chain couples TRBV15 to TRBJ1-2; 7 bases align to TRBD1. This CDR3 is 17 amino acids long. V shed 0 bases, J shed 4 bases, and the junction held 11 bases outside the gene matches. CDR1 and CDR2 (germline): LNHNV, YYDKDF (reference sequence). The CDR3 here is CATSRDPRQGLLYGYTF. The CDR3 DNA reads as TGTGCCACCAGCAGAGATCCGAGACAGGGCCTACTCTATGGCTACACCTTC.

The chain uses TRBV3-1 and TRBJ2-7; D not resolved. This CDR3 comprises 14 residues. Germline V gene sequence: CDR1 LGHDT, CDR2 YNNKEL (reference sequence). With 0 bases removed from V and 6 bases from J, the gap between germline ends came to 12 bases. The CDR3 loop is CASSQDLLAREQYF. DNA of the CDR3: TGTGCCAGCAGCCAAGATCTATTGGCTCGCGAGCAGTACTTC.

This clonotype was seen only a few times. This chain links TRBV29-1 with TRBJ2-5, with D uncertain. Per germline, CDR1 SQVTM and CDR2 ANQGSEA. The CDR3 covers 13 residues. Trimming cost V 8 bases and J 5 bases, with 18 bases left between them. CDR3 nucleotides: TGCAGCACTGGAGACACCGTGGCGGAGACCCAGTACTTC. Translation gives CSTGDTVAETQYF.